This T cell receptor beta chain was recovered during a study of T cells expressing NK-cell markers. Study-level information: The TCR beta repertoires originated in sorted CD3+CD56+NKG2C+, CD3+CD56+NKG2C- and CD3+CD56-NKG2C+ T cells.

TCRdb reprocessed the 5' RACE reads and reports one entry per CDR3 protein, with no DNA. This repertoire comprises roughly 170,000 distinct CDR3 sequences; its ten largest clones make up about a fifth. Germline V CDR1 and CDR2: SEHNR, FQNEAQ (reference sequence). This CDR3 spans 13 amino acids. Overall study results and limits: There were a few donors in whom these clonotypes also led the CD3+CD56-NKG2C+ fraction.

Regarding this clonotype: Its antigen is not identified.

The sequence came from a woman between 18 and 70 years old in good health. The gene calls are TRBV7-9 and TRBJ1-6; the D call from TCRdb, TRBD1, cannot be confirmed without DNA. Sequenced: blood T cells: a sorted CD56 or NKG2C T cell subset, CD4+ or CD8+ T cells, or bulk PBMC T cells (not recorded which). This CDR3 reads CASSPWTDSPLHF.